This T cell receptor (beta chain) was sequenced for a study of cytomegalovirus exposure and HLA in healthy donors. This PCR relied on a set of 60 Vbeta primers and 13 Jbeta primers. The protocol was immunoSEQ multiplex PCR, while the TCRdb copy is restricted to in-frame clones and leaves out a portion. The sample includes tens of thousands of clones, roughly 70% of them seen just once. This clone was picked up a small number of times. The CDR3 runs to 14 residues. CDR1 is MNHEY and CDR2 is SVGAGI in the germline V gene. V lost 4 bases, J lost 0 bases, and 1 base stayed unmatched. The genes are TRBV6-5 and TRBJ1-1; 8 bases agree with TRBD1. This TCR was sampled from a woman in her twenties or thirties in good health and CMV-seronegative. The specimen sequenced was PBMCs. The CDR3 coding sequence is TGTGCCAGCAGTTGGACAGGGCTGAACACTGAAGCTTTCTTT. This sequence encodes CASSWTGLNTEAFF.